The text below deals with one T cell receptor (beta chain). This record comes from a study of immune characterization of retroperitoneal liposarcoma. The CDR3 consists of 13 residues. Per germline, CDR1 SGHRS and CDR2 YFSETQ. The V end was cut by 4 bases, the J end by 4 bases, with 11 bases between. TCRdb redid the calling of the PCR reads with MiXCR, one entry per CDR3 protein. There are about 10,000 distinct CDR3 sequences in the sample; around a quarter occur only once, and about 9% lies in the top ten. This chain joins TRBV5-1 and TRBJ1-2; the D gene is possibly TRBD1 (5 bases). This sequence originates from a female donor with retroperitoneal liposarcoma. The sequenced material came from tumor tissue. Written as DNA, the CDR3 is TGCGCCAGCAGCCCCGACAGTTCCTATGGCTACACCTTC. As protein: CASSPDSSYGYTF.